A single sample is the source of the 16 T cell receptor beta chains below, sequenced in a study of shared clonotypes between healthy human individuals. Using immunoSEQ multiplex PCR, the repertoire was profiled, and TCRdb retains in-frame clones only, with some absent. The sample yields approximately 530,000 clones, around 96% seen once. The specimen sequenced was naive CD4+ T cells sorted from blood. Subset here: CD45RA+ positively selected. The receptors shown here come from a woman between 25 and 40 years old in good health.

The chain has TRBV30 and TRBJ2-2; 8 bases map to TRBD1. The CDR3 consists of 16 residues. Germline CDR1 GTSNPN, CDR2 SVGIG (reference sequence). The J segment lost 0 bases and the V segment lost 1 base, leaving 4 bases of the junction unmatched. The CDR3 here is CAWSAGQAANTGELFF. CDR3 sequence (DNA): TGTGCCTGGAGTGCGGGACAGGCAGCGAACACCGGGGAGCTGTTTTTT.

The chain has TRBV7-8 and TRBJ2-5; D not certain. V was shortened by 0 bases and J by 4 bases, with 12 bases between the two germline ends. The CDR3 covers 15 residues. Germline CDR1 and CDR2: SGHVS and FQNEAQ. The CDR3 sequence: CASSLAGFLRETQYF. The CDR3 DNA reads TGTGCCAGCAGCTTAGCGGGATTCCTGCGAGAGACCCAGTACTTC.

The chain joins TRBV7-9 to TRBJ1-1; 9 bases agree with TRBD1. With 5 bases clipped from V and 4 bases from J, the junction kept 11 bases outside the gene matches. Germline V gene data show CDR1 as SEHNR and CDR2 as FQNEAQ (reference sequence). The CDR3 sequence is 16 residues long. CDR3 nucleotides: TGTGCCAGCAGCCCACACTGGGGGGGACAGGGCACTGAAGCTTTCTTT. Translating it yields CASSPHWGGQGTEAFF.

The DNA for the CDR3 is TGCGCCAGCAGCTTGGCCAGCGGGCTCACCTACGAGCAGTACTTC. This encodes CASSLASGLTYEQYF. The chain is built from TRBV5-1 and TRBJ2-7, with D tentatively TRBD2 (6 bases). The CDR3 has 15 residues. CDR1 and CDR2 (germline): SGHRS, YFSETQ. V gave up 0 bases and J gave up 2 bases, with 12 bases separating them.

The chain carries TRBV10-3 and TRBJ2-3, with D unresolved. V lost 0 bases and J lost 0, with 10 bases in between. Germline V gene lookup returns CDR1 ENHRY and CDR2 SYGVKD. There are 16 residues in the CDR3. CDR3 sequence: CAISESRVVSTDTQYF. The CDR3, as DNA: TGTGCCATCAGTGAGTCGAGAGTTGTCAGCACAGATACGCAGTATTTT.

This chain connects TRBV2 to TRBJ1-1; 9 bases map to TRBD1. The length of the CDR3 is 14 residues. In germline, CDR1 is SNHLY, CDR2 FYNNEI. Trimming at V came to 4 bases and at J to 8 bases, leaving 8 bases not matched to a gene. CDR3 bases: TGTGCCAGCAGTGGACCCCCGGGACAGGGCGAAGCTTTCTTT. This sequence encodes CASSGPPGQGEAFF.

The chain joins TRBV28 to TRBJ2-7; unclear D gene. V was cut by 7 bases and J by 2 bases, with 9 bases left in between. CDR3 size: 12 residues. Germline V CDR1 and CDR2: MDHEN, SYDVKM. Written as DNA, the CDR3 is TGTGCCAGCAACATAGAACCCTACGAGCAGTACTTC. Protein product: CASNIEPYEQYF.

The genes are TRBV25-1 and TRBJ2-6, with TRBD1 identical over 9 bases. Trimming removed 1 base from V and 0 bases from J; junction bases left unmatched: 4. The germline V gene encodes CDR1 MGHDK and CDR2 SYGVNS. The length of the CDR3 is 18 residues. CDR3 in amino acids: CASSEFGTGSSGANVLTF. The CDR3 DNA follows: TGTGCCAGCAGTGAATTTGGGACAGGGAGCTCTGGGGCCAACGTCCTGACTTTC.

The rearrangement joins TRBV7-3 to TRBJ2-2, with D perhaps matching TRBD2 (5 bases). Trimming left V 1 base short and J 4 bases short, with 13 bases between. Germline CDR1 and CDR2: SGHTA and FQGTGA. The CDR3 contains 16 residues. The CDR3 region has the DNA TGTGCCAGCAGCTTAAGTGGGAGCATGAGCACCGGGGAGCTGTTTTTT. Translation gives CASSLSGSMSTGELFF.

The rearrangement links TRBV11-3 to TRBJ2-1; unclear D gene. The length of the CDR3 is 11 residues. The V gene lost 6 bases and the J gene lost 9 bases, with 9 bases spanning the gap. The V gene's germline CDR1 is SGHNT and CDR2 YENEEA. CDR3: CASRVSGEQFF. Written as DNA, the CDR3 is TGTGCCAGCAGGGTCAGTGGTGAGCAGTTCTTC.

The V call is TRBV2, the J call TRBJ2-2, with D unresolved. CDR3 length equals 14 residues. Germline V gene data show CDR1 as SNHLY and CDR2 as FYNNEI. The V and J ends lost 4 bases and 7 bases respectively, with 13 bases between them. The CDR3 loop reads CASSVGRPYGELFF. CDR3 bases: TGTGCCAGCAGTGTTGGCCGCCCGTACGGGGAGCTGTTTTTT.

This sequence joins TRBV27 and TRBJ1-5; no reliable D call. Germline V gene sequence: CDR1 MNHEY, CDR2 SMNVEV (reference sequence). CDR3 length equals 15 residues. V was cut by 4 bases and J by 2 bases, with 12 bases left in between. The CDR3 is CASSSRPWGNQPQHF. CDR3 nucleotides: TGTGCCAGCAGTTCGAGACCGTGGGGCAATCAGCCCCAGCATTTT.

CDR3 loop: CASSLGWRGYEQYF. The CDR3 DNA follows: TGTGCCAGCAGTTTAGGGTGGAGGGGCTACGAGCAGTACTTC. The chain recombines TRBV27 with TRBJ2-7; maybe TRBD2 (6 bases). CDR1 and CDR2 from the germline V gene are MNHEY and SMNVEV (reference sequence). There are 14 residues in the CDR3. V lost 2 bases and J 3 bases, leaving 11 bases between the germline ends.

The J gene is TRBJ1-1, the V gene TRBV10-1; 10 positions agree with TRBD1. Germline V gene lookup returns CDR1 WNHNN and CDR2 SYGVQD (reference sequence). This CDR3 is built from 21 residues. The V gene end was trimmed by 4 bases and the J gene end by 2 bases; junction bases not matched to a gene: 22. The DNA for the CDR3 is TGCGCCAGCAGTGGCACCCCTTTACCGGGACAGGGGACTGGATCCAACACTGAAGCTTTCTTT. This encodes CASSGTPLPGQGTGSNTEAFF.

The chain joins TRBV28 to TRBJ2-7, with D perhaps given as TRBD1 or TRBD2 (5 bases each). This CDR3 has 14 amino acids. The V gene lost 5 bases and the J gene lost 7 bases, with 18 bases spanning the gap. Germline V CDR1 and CDR2: MDHEN, SYDVKM. CDR3 DNA: TGTGCCAGCAGTCCCCGGGGTAAGAGGGGAGAGCAGTACTTC. It is translated as CASSPRGKRGEQYF. The entire variable domain, with the rest obtained from reference TRBV28 and TRBJ2-7, is as follows: DVKVTQSSRYLVKRTGEKVFLECVQDMDHENMFWYRQDPGLGLRLIYFSYDVKMKEKGDIPEGYSVSREKKERFSLILESASTNQTSMYLCASSPRGKRGEQYFGPGTRLTVT.

The V call is TRBV19, the J call TRBJ1-5, with 10 bases fitting TRBD1. Germline V CDR1 and CDR2: LNHDA, SQIVND (reference sequence). With 5 bases clipped from V and 6 bases from J, the junction kept 7 bases outside the gene matches. The CDR3 runs 15 residues. The CDR3 spells CASSAPDRGLQPQHF. CDR3 nucleotide sequence: TGTGCCAGTAGTGCCCCCGACAGGGGGCTTCAGCCCCAGCATTTT.